A single sample is the source of the 7 T cell receptor beta chains below, sequenced in a study of PD-1 blockade in classical Hodgkin lymphoma. Described time point: cycle 4 day 1 (C4D1), after less than 7 weeks of nivolumab. Following autologous stem cell transplantation, relapse occurred in every patient, and exposure to brentuximab vedotin varied. Here immunoSEQ multiplex PCR was the method, and the copy in TCRdb shows in-frame clones only, minus some. This sample carries tens of thousands of clones, approximately 70% of them seen once, and the ten largest clones take approximately 2.6%. Sequenced here: peripheral blood mononuclear cells (PBMCs), sampled before the fourth cycle of nivolumab. These TCRs come from a human donor with classical Hodgkin lymphoma.

V usage is TRBV5-1 and J usage is TRBJ1-1; the D is unclear. This CDR3 is 14 amino acids long. Germline V lookup: CDR1 SGHRS, CDR2 YFSETQ. With 2 bases removed from V and 1 base from J, the gap between germline ends came to 9 bases. CDR3 residues: CASSFLGANTEAFF. In nucleotides, the CDR3 is TGCGCCAGCAGCTTTCTTGGCGCGAACACTGAAGCTTTCTTT.

The gene calls are TRBV5-6 and TRBJ2-5, with 7 positions matching TRBD2. The V gene end was trimmed by 4 bases and the J gene end by 1 base; junction bases not matched to a gene: 10. CDR1 is SGHDT and CDR2 is YYEEEE in the germline V gene. The CDR3 is 16 amino acids. The CDR3 region has the DNA TGTGCCAGCAGCGTGAGAGGGGAGGGTTTCCAAGAGACCCAGTACTTC. The encoded protein is CASSVRGEGFQETQYF. Full variable domain (outside the CDR3, taken from reference TRBV5-6 and TRBJ2-5): DAGVTQSPTHLIKTRGQQVTLRCSPKSGHDTVSWYQQALGQGPQFIFQYYEEEERQRGNFPDRFSGHQFPNYSSELNVNALLLGDSALYLCASSVRGEGFQETQYFGPGTRLLVL.

The chain is built from TRBV14 and TRBJ1-1; no firm D call. This CDR3 has 12 amino acids. CDR1 and CDR2 (germline): SGHDN, FVKESK. The V end lost 8 bases, the J end lost 0 bases, and 7 bases lay between the germline ends. The CDR3 DNA follows: TGTGCCAGCTCGGATCTGAACACTGAAGCTTTCTTT. It yields the protein CASSDLNTEAFF.

The chain combines TRBV4-3 with TRBJ2-5; maybe TRBD1 (7 bases). The last part of the DNA fits TRBJ2-7 better; the J call may be wrong. Germline CDR1 LGHNA, CDR2 YSLEER. This CDR3 is 16 amino acids long. The CDR3 reads CASSQDRTRGAYEQYF. CDR3 nucleotide sequence: TGCGCCAGCAGCCAAGATCGGACCAGGGGGGCCTACGAGCAGTACTTC.

This clone came up once. The chain combines TRBV6-1 with TRBJ2-3; the match to TRBD2 covers 12 bases. The length of the CDR3 is 17 residues. Germline CDR1 and CDR2: MNHNS and SASEGT. V trimming: 4 bases; J trimming: 2 bases; junction bases outside the gene matches: 7. The CDR3 sequence is CASSGDLAGGYTDTQYF. The CDR3 DNA reads as TGTGCCAGCAGTGGCGACCTAGCGGGGGGGTACACAGATACGCAGTATTTT.

This clone was picked up one time. The chain has TRBV18 and TRBJ2-7; D may be TRBD1 or TRBD2 (6 bases each). Germline CDR1 and CDR2: KGHSH and LQKENI. Trimming took 6 bases from V and 3 from J, leaving 12 bases between them. This CDR3 region has 13 residues. The DNA for the CDR3 is TGTGCCAGCTCTGACGGGGGCCTCTACGAGCAGTACTTC. Protein product: CASSDGGLYEQYF.

This clone was seen more than once but under ten times. This chain links TRBV4-1 with TRBJ1-1; D unresolved. This CDR3 has 14 amino acids. V lost 0 bases to trimming and J lost 7 bases, with 12 bases between them. From germline, CDR1 is MGHRA and CDR2 YSYEKL. The CDR3 spells CASSQDNGPLEAFF. The CDR3 nucleotides are TGCGCCAGCAGCCAAGACAACGGACCACTTGAAGCTTTCTTT.